This record concerns one T cell receptor beta chain sequence. The antigen remains undetermined. Mismatch with germline at one junction end may stem from a read error. This same CDR3 is encoded by further DNA sequences in the sample. Some clones are missing from TCRdb's copy, which holds only in-frame ones; the method was immunoSEQ multiplex PCR. The sample records about 120,000 clones, around 87% being singletons. In germline, CDR1 is SEHNR, CDR2 FQNEAQ (reference sequence). CDR3 length equals 13 residues. This specimen belongs to a study of T cell responses to AZD1222 COVID-19 vaccine. Study observations and caveats: Nearly half of unique spike-specific TCRs reportedly avoided B.1.351 and B.1.1.7 mutated regions. The donor cohort was predominantly white British with a female majority, and clonal diversity may have been underestimated. Only five to seven individuals given AZD1222 were seropositive at baseline. No day 14 peak samples; only post-peak repertoires were characterized.

The V call is TRBV7-9, the J call TRBJ2-5; D may be TRBD1 or TRBD2 (5 bases each). This TCR derives from an adult in good health. Sequencing was performed on peripheral blood, taken on day 0 of AZD1222 vaccination. CDR3 DNA sequence: TGTGCCAGCAGCCTAGCTGGGGGAGAGACCCAGTACTTC. Its protein is CASSLAGGETQYF.